The clone carrying this TCR beta chain was counted only a few times. Its specificity is unknown. Germline V lookup: CDR1 SNHLY, CDR2 FYNNEI. The ends were cut back, 4 bases at V and 0 bases at J, with 7 bases in the middle. The CDR3 length is 14 residues. The data originate from a study of identifying expanded T cells in peripheral blood. Clones were sequenced by immunoSEQ multiplex PCR, and TCRdb holds only the in-frame ones, with some missing. The top ten hold 17% of the sample, which has roughly 100,000 clones, around 88% seen once. General observations from the study: Over two and four weeks, about 15 and 18 clones changed, versus around 1.1 between replicates.

Input material: blood. The chain recombines TRBV2 with TRBJ1-5; D is undetermined. The TCR comes from a person aged 18 to 75 in good health. The CDR3 protein is CASSGVISNQPQHF. The CDR3, as DNA: TGTGCCAGCAGTGGAGTGATTAGCAATCAGCCCCAGCATTTT.